The 10 T cell receptor beta chains below were found in one sample sequenced in a study of shared clonotypes between healthy human individuals. Some clones are missing from TCRdb's copy, which holds only in-frame ones; the method was immunoSEQ multiplex PCR. This sample yields around 1.5 million clones, of which approximately 98% are seen a single time; about 0.45% belongs to the top ten. What was sequenced was naive CD4+ T cells sorted from blood. Indicated subset: CD45RA+ positively selected. Receptors were obtained from a man younger than 45 in good health.

This chain uses TRBV6-5 with TRBJ2-2; TRBD2 matches 7 bases. Germline V gene sequence: CDR1 MNHEY, CDR2 SVGAGI. The CDR3 sequence is 13 residues long. The trim removed 8 bases at V and 4 bases at J, leaving 4 bases unmatched. Here the CDR3 DNA reads TGTGCCAGCGGGGGGGGTACCACCGGGGAGCTGTTTTTT. It codes for CASGGGTTGELFF.

V and J are TRBV4-1 and TRBJ1-4, with D possibly being TRBD1 (6 bases). The germline V and J ends were trimmed by 3 bases and 2 bases, with 10 bases remaining between them. The CDR3 runs 15 residues. Per germline, CDR1 MGHRA and CDR2 YSYEKL. This chain's CDR3 is CASSQGARTNEKLFF. Here the CDR3 DNA reads TGCGCCAGCAGCCAGGGGGCGCGGACTAATGAAAAACTGTTTTTT.

This clone showed up just a few times. The rearrangement links TRBV5-1 to TRBJ1-3, with D perhaps TRBD1 (6 bases). CDR1 and CDR2 from the germline V gene are SGHRS and YFSETQ. The CDR3 extends over 15 amino acids. The V gene lost 0 bases and the J gene lost 0 bases, with 7 bases spanning the gap. The CDR3 loop reads CASSLDRASGNTIYF. Here the CDR3 DNA reads TGCGCCAGCAGCTTGGACAGGGCCTCTGGAAACACCATATATTTT. Together with reference TRBV5-1 and TRBJ1-3, the CDR3 gives the full variable domain: KAGVTQTPRYLIKTRGQQVTLSCSPISGHRSVSWYQQTPGQGLQFLFEYFSETQRNKGNFPGRFSGRQFSNSRSEMNVSTLELGDSALYLCASSLDRASGNTIYFGEGSWLTVV.

This chain uses TRBV5-8 with TRBJ1-5, with 8 bases identical to TRBD1. Germline CDR1 reads SGHTS; CDR2 reads YDEGEE. With 3 bases clipped from V and 4 bases from J, the junction kept 12 bases outside the gene matches. The CDR3 loop spans 17 amino acids. This CDR3 reads CASSSKTWTGTNQPQHF. DNA of the CDR3: TGTGCCAGCAGCTCCAAAACTTGGACAGGGACAAATCAGCCCCAGCATTTT.

The chain recombines TRBV10-1 with TRBJ2-7, with D possibly TRBD2 on 6 matching bases. Germline V gene data show CDR1 as WNHNN and CDR2 as SYGVQD (reference sequence). Trimming took 0 bases from V and 6 from J, leaving 18 bases between them. The CDR3 consists of 16 residues. The CDR3 spells CASSESIGAGPREQYF. The CDR3 DNA reads as TGCGCCAGCAGTGAGTCTATTGGGGCGGGACCTCGCGAGCAGTACTTC.

The J gene is TRBJ1-1, the V gene TRBV5-6, with TRBD1 identical over 8 bases. The length of the CDR3 is 12 residues. Per germline, CDR1 SGHDT and CDR2 YYEEEE. V dropped 1 base and J dropped 8; count of bases not matched to a gene: 1. The CDR3 loop is CASSLNRGEAFF. The CDR3 DNA reads as TGTGCCAGCAGCTTGAACAGGGGGGAAGCTTTCTTT.

The V call is TRBV29-1, the J call TRBJ2-7, with no clear D. Germline CDR1 is SQVTM and CDR2 is ANQGSEA. Trimming took 5 bases from V and 5 from J, leaving 10 bases between them. The CDR3 runs to 11 residues. The CDR3 sequence is CSVMGFDEQYF. The DNA for the CDR3 is TGCAGCGTTATGGGGTTCGACGAGCAGTACTTC.

The gene calls are TRBV5-1 and TRBJ2-7; TRBD1 might be the D (5 bases). Germline lookup yields CDR1 SGHRS and CDR2 YFSETQ. The CDR3 extends over 14 amino acids. V lost 0 bases and J lost 6, with 13 bases in between. CDR3 sequence (DNA): TGCGCCAGCAGCTTGGGGACAAATCTGGGCGAGCAGTACTTC. It specifies CASSLGTNLGEQYF.

The CDR3, as DNA: TGCGCCAGCAGCTACGGGACTACCGACTACGAGCAGTACTTC. This sequence encodes CASSYGTTDYEQYF. The chain has TRBV5-1 and TRBJ2-7; TRBD2 matches at 7 bases. Germline V lookup: CDR1 SGHRS, CDR2 YFSETQ. The length of the CDR3 is 14 residues. Trimming took 3 bases from V and 3 from J; bases not matched to a gene: 6.

In DNA form, the CDR3 reads TGTGCCAGCAGTTGGAACAGGGACACTGAAGCTTTCTTT. Translating it yields CASSWNRDTEAFF. This chain joins TRBV6-5 and TRBJ1-1; the D gene is possibly TRBD1 (6 bases). This CDR3 is 13 amino acids long. Germline V gene data show CDR1 as MNHEY and CDR2 as SVGAGI. The V and J ends lost 4 bases and 3 bases respectively, with 9 bases between them.